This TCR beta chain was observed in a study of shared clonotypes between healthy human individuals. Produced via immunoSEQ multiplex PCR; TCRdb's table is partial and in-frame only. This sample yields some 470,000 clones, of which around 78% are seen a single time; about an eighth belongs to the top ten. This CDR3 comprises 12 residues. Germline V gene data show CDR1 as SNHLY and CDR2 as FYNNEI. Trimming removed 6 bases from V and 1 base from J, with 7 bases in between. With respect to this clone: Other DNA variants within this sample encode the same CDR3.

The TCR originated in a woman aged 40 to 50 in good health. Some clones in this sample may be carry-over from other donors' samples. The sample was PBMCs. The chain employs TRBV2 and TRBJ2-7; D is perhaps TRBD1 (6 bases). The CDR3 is CASRGQSYEQYF. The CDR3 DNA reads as TGTGCCAGCAGAGGACAGTCCTACGAGCAGTACTTC.